A selection of T cell receptor beta chains follows, all from one sample in a study of T cell responses to AZD1222 COVID-19 vaccine. Profiled with immunoSEQ multiplex PCR; TCRdb holds only in-frame clones, not every one. The repertoire holds roughly 86,000 clones, with roughly nine tenths as singletons. Sequenced here: peripheral blood, sampled on day 0 of AZD1222 vaccination. The receptors were gathered from an adult in good health. Both conserved end residues are part of each CDR3. D genes are given only for firm matches. Clone size is not always given. Where it is, it says once, few, many or a class for expanded clones.

clone_size: .; v_call: TRBV5-1; j_call: TRBJ2-7; d_call: .; cdr3_aa: CASSLAGSEDVYEQYF; cdr3_nt: TGCGCCAGCAGCTTGGCCGGATCAGAGGATGTGTACGAGCAGTACTTC
clone_size: .; v_call: TRBV7-3; j_call: TRBJ2-1; d_call: TRBD2; cdr3_aa: CASSLLREGPGSYNEQFF; cdr3_nt: TGTGCCAGCAGCTTACTGCGGGAGGGCCCAGGCTCCTACAATGAGCAGTTCTTC
clone_size: .; v_call: TRBV28; j_call: TRBJ2-3; d_call: .; cdr3_aa: CASTPRGLLDTQYF; cdr3_nt: TGTGCCAGCACCCCAAGGGGTCTGCTTGATACGCAGTATTTT
clone_size: .; v_call: TRBV7-9; j_call: TRBJ2-1; d_call: TRBD1; cdr3_aa: CASSSRDRTNEQFF; cdr3_nt: TGTGCCAGCAGCTCCCGGGACAGGACGAATGAGCAGTTCTTC
clone_size: .; v_call: TRBV11-2; j_call: TRBJ2-7; d_call: .; cdr3_aa: CASSLDRQSYEQYF; cdr3_nt: TGTGCCAGCAGCTTAGATAGGCAGTCCTACGAGCAGTACTTC
clone_size: .; v_call: TRBV5-1; j_call: TRBJ2-6; d_call: .; cdr3_aa: CASSPRPGANVLTF; cdr3_nt: TGCGCCAGCAGCCCTCGCCCAGGGGCCAACGTCCTGACTTTC
clone_size: once; v_call: TRBV30; j_call: TRBJ1-5; d_call: .; cdr3_aa: CACARGVSQPQHF; cdr3_nt: TGTGCCTGCGCCCGGGGGGTGAGTCAGCCCCAGCATTTT
clone_size: .; v_call: TRBV19; j_call: TRBJ1-1; d_call: .; cdr3_aa: CASSYMNTEAFF; cdr3_nt: TGTGCCAGTAGTTATATGAACACTGAAGCTTTCTTT
clone_size: .; v_call: TRBV9; j_call: TRBJ1-4; d_call: .; cdr3_aa: CASSVDWSNEKLFF; cdr3_nt: TGTGCCAGCAGCGTAGACTGGAGCAATGAAAAACTGTTTTTT
clone_size: .; v_call: TRBV28; j_call: TRBJ2-7; d_call: .; cdr3_aa: CASSLLVTPKGYEQYF; cdr3_nt: TGTGCCAGCAGTTTATTGGTAACCCCGAAGGGCTACGAGCAGTACTTC
clone_size: .; v_call: TRBV5-6; j_call: TRBJ1-5; d_call: .; cdr3_aa: CASSLDRINQPQHF; cdr3_nt: TGTGCCAGCAGCTTGGACAGGATAAATCAGCCCCAGCATTTT
clone_size: once; v_call: TRBV12-3/TRBV12-4; j_call: TRBJ1-5; d_call: .; cdr3_aa: CASTYSNQPQHF; cdr3_nt: TGTGCCAGCACCTATAGCAATCAGCCCCAGCATTTT
clone_size: .; v_call: TRBV28; j_call: TRBJ1-3; d_call: .; cdr3_aa: CASRFSLASGALDGNTIYF; cdr3_nt: TGTGCCAGCAGGTTTTCCCTAGCTTCAGGGGCCTTAGACGGAAACACCATATATTTT
clone_size: .; v_call: TRBV9; j_call: TRBJ1-1; d_call: TRBD1; cdr3_aa: CASSAGGWTEAFF; cdr3_nt: TGTGCCAGCAGCGCAGGGGGCTGGACTGAAGCTTTCTTT
clone_size: .; v_call: TRBV9; j_call: TRBJ2-3; d_call: TRBD2; cdr3_aa: CASSVGPRGDRGTDTQYF; cdr3_nt: TGTGCCAGCAGCGTAGGGCCCCGGGGGGATAGGGGCACAGATACGCAGTATTTT
clone_size: .; v_call: TRBV7-6; j_call: TRBJ1-3; d_call: .; cdr3_aa: CASSSRYGQGNTIYF; cdr3_nt: TGTGCCAGCAGCTCCCGATACGGACAGGGAAACACCATATATTTT